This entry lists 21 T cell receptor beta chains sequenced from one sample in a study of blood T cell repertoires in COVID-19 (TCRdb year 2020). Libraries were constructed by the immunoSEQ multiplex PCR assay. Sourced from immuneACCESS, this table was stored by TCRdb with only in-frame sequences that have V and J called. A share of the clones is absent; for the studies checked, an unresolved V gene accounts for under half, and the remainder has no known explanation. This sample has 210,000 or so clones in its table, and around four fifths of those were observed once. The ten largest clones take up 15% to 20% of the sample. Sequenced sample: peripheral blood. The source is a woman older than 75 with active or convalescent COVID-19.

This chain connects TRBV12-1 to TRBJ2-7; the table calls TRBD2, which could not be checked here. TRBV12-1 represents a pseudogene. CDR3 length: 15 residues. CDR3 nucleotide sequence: TGTGCCAGCAGTCGCAAGCGGCACCCTCTCTACGAGCAGTACTTC. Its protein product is CASSRKRHPLYEQYF.

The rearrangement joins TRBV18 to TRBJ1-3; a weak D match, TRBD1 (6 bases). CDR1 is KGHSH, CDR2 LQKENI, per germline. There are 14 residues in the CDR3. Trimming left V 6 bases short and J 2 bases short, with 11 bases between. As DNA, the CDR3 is TGTGCCAGCTCCCGGGACACTACTGGAAACACCATATATTTT. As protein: CASSRDTTGNTIYF.

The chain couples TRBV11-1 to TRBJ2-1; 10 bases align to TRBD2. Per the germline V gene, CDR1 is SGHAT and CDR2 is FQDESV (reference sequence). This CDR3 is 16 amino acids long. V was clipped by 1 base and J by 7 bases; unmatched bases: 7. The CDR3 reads CASSLESGGAWNEQFF. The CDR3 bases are TGTGCCAGCAGCTTAGAGAGCGGGGGGGCGTGGAATGAGCAGTTCTTC. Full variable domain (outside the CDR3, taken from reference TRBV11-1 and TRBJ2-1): EAEVAQSPRYKITEKSQAVAFWCDPISGHATLYWYRQILGQGPELLVQFQDESVVDDSQLPKDRFSAERLKGVDSTLKIQPAELGDSAMYLCASSLESGGAWNEQFFGPGTRLTVL.

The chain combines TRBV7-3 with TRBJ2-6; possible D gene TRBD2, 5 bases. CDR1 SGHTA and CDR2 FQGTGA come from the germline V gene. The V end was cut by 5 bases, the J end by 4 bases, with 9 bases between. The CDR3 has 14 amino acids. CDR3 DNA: TGTGCCAGCAGCCTAGCCCCGGGGGCCAACGTCCTGACTTTC. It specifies CASSLAPGANVLTF. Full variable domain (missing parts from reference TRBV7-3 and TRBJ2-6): GAGVSQTPSNKVTEKGKYVELRCDPISGHTALYWYRQSLGQGPEFLIYFQGTGAADDSGLPNDRFFAVRPEGSVSTLKIQRTERGDSAVYLCASSLAPGANVLTFGAGSRLTVL.

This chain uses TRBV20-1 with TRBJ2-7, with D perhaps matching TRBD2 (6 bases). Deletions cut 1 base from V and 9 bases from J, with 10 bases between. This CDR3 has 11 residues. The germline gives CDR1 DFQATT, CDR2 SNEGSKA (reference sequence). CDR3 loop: CSARVADGQYF. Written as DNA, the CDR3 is TGCAGTGCTAGAGTAGCGGACGGGCAGTACTTC.

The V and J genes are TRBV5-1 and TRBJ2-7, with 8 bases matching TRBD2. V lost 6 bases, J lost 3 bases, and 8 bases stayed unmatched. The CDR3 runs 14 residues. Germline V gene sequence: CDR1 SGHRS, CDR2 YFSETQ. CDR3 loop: CASTPGGVSYEQYF. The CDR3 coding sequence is TGCGCCAGCACCCCGGGGGGGGTTAGCTACGAGCAGTACTTC.

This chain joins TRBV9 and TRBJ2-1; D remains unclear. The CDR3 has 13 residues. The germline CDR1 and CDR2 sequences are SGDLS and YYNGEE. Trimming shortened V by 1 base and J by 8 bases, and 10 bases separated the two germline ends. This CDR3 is CASSVSLKHEQFF. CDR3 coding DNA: TGTGCCAGCAGCGTATCACTCAAACATGAGCAGTTCTTC.

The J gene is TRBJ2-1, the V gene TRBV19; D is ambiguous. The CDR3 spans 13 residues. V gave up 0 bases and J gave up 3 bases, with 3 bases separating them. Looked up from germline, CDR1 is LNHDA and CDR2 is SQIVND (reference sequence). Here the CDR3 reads CASSIDLYNEQFF. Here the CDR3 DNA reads TGTGCCAGTAGTATAGATCTCTACAATGAGCAGTTCTTC.

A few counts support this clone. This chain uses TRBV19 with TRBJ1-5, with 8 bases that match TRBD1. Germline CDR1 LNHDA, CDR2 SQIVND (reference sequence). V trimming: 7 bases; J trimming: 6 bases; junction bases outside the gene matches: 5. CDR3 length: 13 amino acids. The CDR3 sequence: CASTAGGSQPQHF. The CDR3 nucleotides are TGTGCCAGTACGGCAGGGGGCAGTCAGCCCCAGCATTTT.

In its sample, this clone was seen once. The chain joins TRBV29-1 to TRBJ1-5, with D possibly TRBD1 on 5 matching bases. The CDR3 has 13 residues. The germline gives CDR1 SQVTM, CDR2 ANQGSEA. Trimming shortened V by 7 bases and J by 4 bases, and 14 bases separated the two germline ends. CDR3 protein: CSAGGTGNQPQHF. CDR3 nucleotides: TGCAGCGCCGGCGGGACGGGGAATCAGCCCCAGCATTTT.

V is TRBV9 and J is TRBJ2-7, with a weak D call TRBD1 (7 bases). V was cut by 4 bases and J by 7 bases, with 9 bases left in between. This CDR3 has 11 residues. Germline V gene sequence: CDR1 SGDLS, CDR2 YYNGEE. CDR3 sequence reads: CASSPGGEQYF. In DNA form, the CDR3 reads TGTGCCAGCAGCCCAGGGGGGGAGCAGTACTTC.

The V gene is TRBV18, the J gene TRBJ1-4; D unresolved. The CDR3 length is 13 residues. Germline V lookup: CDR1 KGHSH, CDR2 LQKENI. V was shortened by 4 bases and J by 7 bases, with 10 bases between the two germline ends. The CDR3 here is CASSRSVGEKLFF. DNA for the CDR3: TGTGCCAGCTCACGGAGCGTCGGTGAAAAACTGTTTTTT.

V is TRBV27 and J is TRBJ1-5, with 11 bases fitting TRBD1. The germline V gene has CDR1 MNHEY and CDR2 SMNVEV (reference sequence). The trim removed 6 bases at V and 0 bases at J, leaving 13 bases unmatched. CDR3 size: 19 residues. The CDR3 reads CASSRLGDRGILSNQPQHF. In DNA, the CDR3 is TGTGCCAGCAGCCGGTTGGGGGACAGGGGGATTCTTAGCAATCAGCCCCAGCATTTT.

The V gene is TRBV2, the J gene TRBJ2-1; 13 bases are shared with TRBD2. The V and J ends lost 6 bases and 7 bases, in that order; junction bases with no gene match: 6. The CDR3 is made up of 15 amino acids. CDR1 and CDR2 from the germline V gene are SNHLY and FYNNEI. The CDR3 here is CASSVLAGGGNEQFF. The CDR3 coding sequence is TGTGCCAGCAGCGTACTAGCGGGAGGGGGTAATGAGCAGTTCTTC.

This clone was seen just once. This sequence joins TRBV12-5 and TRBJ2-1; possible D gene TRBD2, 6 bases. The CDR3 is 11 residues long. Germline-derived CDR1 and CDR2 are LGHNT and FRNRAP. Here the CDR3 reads CAAGGAGEQFF. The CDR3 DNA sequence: TGTGCAGCTGGTGGGGCGGGGGAGCAGTTCTTC. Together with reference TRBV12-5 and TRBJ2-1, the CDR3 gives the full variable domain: DARVTQTPRHKVTEMGQEVTMRCQPILGHNTVFWYRQTMMQGLELLAYFRNRAPLDDSGMPKDRFSAEMPDATLATLKIQPSEPRDSAVYFCAAGGAGEQFFGPGTRLTVL.

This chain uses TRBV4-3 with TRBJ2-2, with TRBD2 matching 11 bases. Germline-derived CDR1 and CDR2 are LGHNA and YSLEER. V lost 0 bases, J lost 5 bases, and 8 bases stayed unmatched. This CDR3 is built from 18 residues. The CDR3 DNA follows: TGCGCCAGCAGCCAAGATCGAGGACTAGCGGGCCAAACCGGGGAGCTGTTTTTT. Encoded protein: CASSQDRGLAGQTGELFF.

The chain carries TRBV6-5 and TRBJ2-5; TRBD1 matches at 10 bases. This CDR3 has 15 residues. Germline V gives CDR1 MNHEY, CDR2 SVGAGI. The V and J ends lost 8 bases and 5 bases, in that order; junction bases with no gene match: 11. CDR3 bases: TGTGCCAGCGGCAGACAGGGGGCGTTTCTGGAGACCCAGTACTTC. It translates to CASGRQGAFLETQYF.

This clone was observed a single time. This CDR3 reads CASSLETSGRGDTQYF. The CDR3 region has the DNA TGTGCCAGCAGCTTAGAGACTAGCGGTCGGGGGGATACGCAGTATTTT. The V gene is TRBV7-2, the J gene TRBJ2-3, with TRBD2 matching 9 bases. Per germline, CDR1 SGHTA and CDR2 FQGNSA. The CDR3 sequence is 16 residues long. The V segment lost 1 base and the J segment 6 bases; nucleotides outside the gene matches: 8.

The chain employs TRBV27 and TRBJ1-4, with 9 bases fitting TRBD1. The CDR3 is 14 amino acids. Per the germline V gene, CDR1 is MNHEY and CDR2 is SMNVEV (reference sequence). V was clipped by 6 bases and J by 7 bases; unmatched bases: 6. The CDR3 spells CASSPRDRAEKLFF. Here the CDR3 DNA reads TGTGCCAGCAGCCCCAGGGACAGGGCTGAAAAACTGTTTTTT.

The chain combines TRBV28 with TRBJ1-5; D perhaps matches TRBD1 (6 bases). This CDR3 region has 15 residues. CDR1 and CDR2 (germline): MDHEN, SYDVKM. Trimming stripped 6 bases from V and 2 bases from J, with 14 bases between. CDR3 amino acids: CASSGAGARNQPQHF. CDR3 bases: TGTGCCAGCAGCGGGGCGGGGGCCCGCAATCAGCCCCAGCATTTT. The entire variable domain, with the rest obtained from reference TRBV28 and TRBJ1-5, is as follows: DVKVTQSSRYLVKRTGEKVFLECVQDMDHENMFWYRQDPGLGLRLIYFSYDVKMKEKGDIPEGYSVSREKKERFSLILESASTNQTSMYLCASSGAGARNQPQHFGDGTRLSIL.

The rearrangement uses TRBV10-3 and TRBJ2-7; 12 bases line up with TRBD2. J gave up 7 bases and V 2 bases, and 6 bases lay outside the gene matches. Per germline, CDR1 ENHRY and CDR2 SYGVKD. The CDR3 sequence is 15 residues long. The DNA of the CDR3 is TGTGCCATCAGTGAGACTCTAGCGGGAGGGGGGGAGCAGTACTTC. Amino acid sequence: CAISETLAGGGEQYF.